The clone carrying this TCR beta chain has a single count. What it recognizes is unknown. Trimming left V 6 bases short and J 0 bases short, with 17 bases between. This CDR3 spans 15 amino acids. Germline V CDR1 and CDR2: SQVTM, ANQGSEA. TCR sequencing used cDNA made by reverse transcription of extracted RNA. This table comes from immunoSEQ multiplex PCR, and its TCRdb copy is limited to in-frame clones, with some not included. Seen here are some 180,000 clones, roughly 50% observed once, and the top ten hold around 5.1%. The data stem from a study of CD8+ T cells in alopecia areata. Regarding the study as a whole: Against the mouse data, patients shared TCRs less clearly, possibly for HLA reasons.

The receptor was isolated from a human donor in good health. This chain joins TRBV29-1 and TRBJ1-1; tentative D call: TRBD1 (6 bases). Source material: CD8+ T cells sorted from blood. In DNA form, the CDR3 reads TGCAGCGTGAACTCCATACAGGGACTGAACACTGAAGCTTTCTTT. Protein: CSVNSIQGLNTEAFF.